A selection of T cell receptor beta chains follows, all from one sample in a study of blood T cell repertoires in COVID-19. Profiled with immunoSEQ multiplex PCR; TCRdb holds only in-frame clones, not every one. The table shows 75,000 to 95,000 clones, with around four fifths occurring only once. The sample comprised peripheral blood. The receptors derive from a man aged 45 to 65 with acute or convalescent COVID-19. CDR3s include the opening cysteine and the closing phenylalanine or tryptophan. A D gene is named only where the DNA matches it firmly. Clone size is not always given. Where it is, it says once, few, many or a class for expanded clones.

d_gene: NA; j_gene: TRBJ2-5; abundance: NA; v_gene: TRBV19; CDR3aa: CASSIEVWHYGETQYF; CDR3nt: TGTGCCAGTAGTATAGAGGTCTGGCACTACGGAGAGACCCAGTACTTC
d_gene: TRBD1; j_gene: TRBJ1-6; abundance: NA; v_gene: TRBV10-1; CDR3aa: CASSDETGLNSPLHF; CDR3nt: TGCGCCAGCAGTGATGAGACAGGGTTAAATTCACCCCTCCACTTT
d_gene: NA; j_gene: TRBJ2-3; abundance: NA; v_gene: TRBV24-1; CDR3aa: CATSDPTRGTDTQYF; CDR3nt: TGTGCCACCAGTGATCCGACAAGGGGTACAGATACGCAGTATTTT
d_gene: NA; j_gene: TRBJ1-4; abundance: NA; v_gene: TRBV2; CDR3aa: CASSEGWGVLATNEKLFF; CDR3nt: TGTGCCAGCAGTGAAGGGTGGGGGGTGCTTGCAACTAATGAAAAACTGTTTTTT
d_gene: TRBD2; j_gene: TRBJ2-1; abundance: few; v_gene: TRBV4-3; CDR3aa: CASSQLAGGASSYNEQFF; CDR3nt: TGCGCCAGCAGCCAACTAGCGGGGGGAGCGAGCTCCTACAATGAGCAGTTCTTC
d_gene: TRBD2; j_gene: TRBJ2-5; abundance: NA; v_gene: TRBV2; CDR3aa: CASSVGGVSQETQYF; CDR3nt: TGTGCCAGCAGTGTTGGGGGGGTTAGCCAAGAGACCCAGTACTTC
d_gene: TRBD1; j_gene: TRBJ1-1; abundance: NA; v_gene: TRBV9; CDR3aa: CASSTNTGGRWHTEAFF; CDR3nt: TGTGCCAGCAGTACAAATACAGGGGGACGTTGGCACACTGAAGCTTTCTTT
d_gene: NA; j_gene: TRBJ2-7; abundance: NA; v_gene: TRBV7-9; CDR3aa: CASSLVDREDEQYF; CDR3nt: TGTGCCAGCAGCTTAGTAGACAGGGAGGACGAGCAGTACTTC
d_gene: NA; j_gene: TRBJ2-1; abundance: NA; v_gene: TRBV4-2; CDR3aa: CASSPGFHNEQFF; CDR3nt: TGTGCCAGCAGCCCAGGGTTCCACAATGAGCAGTTCTTC
d_gene: TRBD1; j_gene: TRBJ2-2; abundance: NA; v_gene: TRBV19; CDR3aa: CATLPGTGGTGELFF; CDR3nt: TGTGCCACTCTCCCGGGGACAGGAGGGACCGGGGAGCTGTTTTTT
d_gene: NA; j_gene: TRBJ1-1; abundance: NA; v_gene: TRBV30; CDR3aa: CAAAQGYTEAFF; CDR3nt: TGTGCCGCAGCACAGGGTTACACTGAAGCTTTCTTT
d_gene: NA; j_gene: TRBJ2-7; abundance: NA; v_gene: TRBV11-2; CDR3aa: CASSMRVAYEQYF; CDR3nt: TGTGCCAGCAGCATGCGGGTAGCCTACGAGCAGTACTTC
d_gene: NA; j_gene: TRBJ1-1; abundance: NA; v_gene: TRBV6-2/TRBV6-3; CDR3aa: CASSRQYTEAFF; CDR3nt: TGTGCCAGCAGTAGACAATACACTGAAGCTTTCTTT
d_gene: TRBD2; j_gene: TRBJ2-7; abundance: NA; v_gene: TRBV11-2; CDR3aa: CASSLGLVQSSYEQYF; CDR3nt: TGTGCCAGCAGCCTAGGACTAGTCCAAAGCTCCTACGAGCAGTACTTC
d_gene: NA; j_gene: TRBJ1-1; abundance: NA; v_gene: TRBV7-9; CDR3aa: CASSLGSTEAFF; CDR3nt: TGTGCCAGCAGCTTAGGCAGCACTGAAGCTTTCTTT
d_gene: TRBD1; j_gene: TRBJ2-7; abundance: NA; v_gene: TRBV7-9; CDR3aa: CASSFPGQGTYEQYF; CDR3nt: TGTGCCAGCAGCTTCCCGGGACAGGGGACCTACGAGCAGTACTTC
d_gene: NA; j_gene: TRBJ1-2; abundance: NA; v_gene: TRBV30; CDR3aa: CAWNVDIGGYTF; CDR3nt: TGTGCCTGGAATGTCGACATTGGTGGCTACACCTTC
d_gene: TRBD1; j_gene: TRBJ1-2; abundance: NA; v_gene: TRBV7-9; CDR3aa: CASSDEGAGYGYTF; CDR3nt: TGTGCCAGCAGCGATGAGGGGGCCGGGTATGGCTACACCTTC
d_gene: TRBD2; j_gene: TRBJ2-7; abundance: NA; v_gene: TRBV19; CDR3aa: CASSLTGGKYEQYF; CDR3nt: TGTGCCAGTAGTCTCACGGGGGGGAAATACGAGCAGTACTTC
d_gene: TRBD1; j_gene: TRBJ1-2; abundance: NA; v_gene: TRBV7-2; CDR3aa: CASRRGQGQAHGYTF; CDR3nt: TGTGCCAGCAGACGTGGACAGGGGCAGGCTCATGGCTACACCTTC
d_gene: TRBD1; j_gene: TRBJ2-1; abundance: NA; v_gene: TRBV7-3; CDR3aa: CASRLRDRVYNEQFF; CDR3nt: TGTGCCAGCAGGTTGCGGGACAGGGTCTACAATGAGCAGTTCTTC
d_gene: NA; j_gene: TRBJ2-3; abundance: NA; v_gene: TRBV7-2; CDR3aa: CASSLAPGDTDTQYF; CDR3nt: TGTGCCAGCAGCTTAGCGCCAGGGGACACAGATACGCAGTATTTT
d_gene: NA; j_gene: TRBJ1-1; abundance: NA; v_gene: TRBV11-2; CDR3aa: CASSLLAGPNTEAFF; CDR3nt: TGTGCCAGCAGCTTATTAGCAGGGCCGAACACTGAAGCTTTCTTT
d_gene: TRBD1; j_gene: TRBJ1-6; abundance: NA; v_gene: TRBV19; CDR3aa: CASRQGIGSPLHF; CDR3nt: TGTGCCAGCCGACAGGGTATAGGATCACCCCTCCACTTT
d_gene: TRBD1; j_gene: TRBJ1-4; abundance: NA; v_gene: TRBV19; CDR3aa: CASSTGTGVEKLFF; CDR3nt: TGTGCCAGTAGTACCGGGACAGGCGTGGAAAAACTGTTTTTT
d_gene: TRBD1; j_gene: TRBJ2-4; abundance: NA; v_gene: TRBV29-1; CDR3aa: CSVPTGPDKNIQYF; CDR3nt: TGCAGCGTCCCGACAGGGCCGGACAAAAACATTCAGTACTTC
d_gene: TRBD1; j_gene: TRBJ1-3; abundance: NA; v_gene: TRBV19; CDR3aa: CATHRGQGDSRSGNTIYF; CDR3nt: TGTGCCACCCACCGAGGACAGGGGGATTCCCGCTCTGGAAACACCATATATTTT
d_gene: NA; j_gene: TRBJ1-5; abundance: NA; v_gene: TRBV4-1; CDR3aa: CASSHTETSNQPQHF; CDR3nt: TGCGCCAGCAGTCACACAGAAACTAGCAATCAGCCCCAGCATTTT
d_gene: TRBD1; j_gene: TRBJ1-2; abundance: few; v_gene: TRBV28; CDR3aa: CASTTGVYSYGYTF; CDR3nt: TGTGCCAGCACAACAGGGGTGTACAGCTATGGCTACACCTTC
d_gene: NA; j_gene: TRBJ1-2; abundance: once; v_gene: TRBV3-1/TRBV3-2; CDR3aa: CASSQGMGGMNGYTF; CDR3nt: TGTGCCAGCAGCCAAGGTATGGGGGGGATGAATGGCTACACCTTC
d_gene: NA; j_gene: TRBJ1-3; abundance: NA; v_gene: TRBV6-6; CDR3aa: CATGPGNTIYF; CDR3nt: TGTGCCACGGGTCCTGGAAACACCATATATTTT
d_gene: TRBD2; j_gene: TRBJ2-7; abundance: once; v_gene: TRBV7-2; CDR3aa: CASSLGLAEGEQYF; CDR3nt: TGTGCCAGCAGCTTAGGACTAGCGGAAGGCGAGCAGTACTTC
d_gene: NA; j_gene: TRBJ2-3; abundance: NA; v_gene: TRBV19; CDR3aa: CASSIFGHGDTQYF; CDR3nt: TGTGCCAGTAGTATATTTGGCCATGGAGATACGCAGTATTTT
d_gene: TRBD1; j_gene: TRBJ1-4; abundance: NA; v_gene: TRBV5-1; CDR3aa: CASSLGQGVSNEKLFF; CDR3nt: TGCGCCAGCAGCTTGGGGCAGGGGGTCTCTAATGAAAAACTGTTTTTT
d_gene: TRBD2; j_gene: TRBJ2-3; abundance: NA; v_gene: TRBV10-3; CDR3aa: CAISDLLAGVSTDTQYF; CDR3nt: TGTGCCATCAGTGACCTTCTAGCGGGGGTTAGCACAGATACGCAGTATTTT
d_gene: TRBD2; j_gene: TRBJ2-1; abundance: NA; v_gene: TRBV28; CDR3aa: CASSLAASGAYNEQFF; CDR3nt: TGTGCCAGCAGTTTGGCGGCTAGCGGGGCCTACAATGAGCAGTTCTTC
d_gene: TRBD2; j_gene: TRBJ2-5; abundance: NA; v_gene: TRBV7-6; CDR3aa: CASNQVAGERETQYF; CDR3nt: TGTGCCAGCAACCAAGTAGCGGGAGAACGGGAGACCCAGTACTTC
d_gene: NA; j_gene: TRBJ1-1; abundance: once; v_gene: TRBV5-1; CDR3aa: CASSSGPRGGGTEAFF; CDR3nt: TGCGCCAGCAGCTCGGGACCTCGGGGAGGTGGCACTGAAGCTTTCTTT
d_gene: TRBD1; j_gene: TRBJ1-2; abundance: NA; v_gene: TRBV10-3; CDR3aa: CAIGAGTELGYTF; CDR3nt: TGTGCCATCGGGGCCGGGACAGAACTTGGCTACACCTTC
d_gene: NA; j_gene: TRBJ1-5; abundance: NA; v_gene: TRBV10-2; CDR3aa: CASKANNQPQHF; CDR3nt: TGCGCCAGCAAAGCTAACAATCAGCCCCAGCATTTT
d_gene: TRBD2; j_gene: TRBJ2-3; abundance: NA; v_gene: TRBV19; CDR3aa: CASSGTSGSTDTQYF; CDR3nt: TGTGCCAGTAGCGGGACTAGCGGGAGCACAGATACGCAGTATTTT
d_gene: TRBD1; j_gene: TRBJ1-2; abundance: NA; v_gene: TRBV6-5; CDR3aa: CASRTPGTGDYGYTF; CDR3nt: TGTGCCAGCAGAACCCCCGGGACAGGGGACTATGGCTACACCTTC
d_gene: TRBD1; j_gene: TRBJ1-6; abundance: NA; v_gene: TRBV7-3; CDR3aa: CASSSGTGNSPLHF; CDR3nt: TGTGCCAGCAGCTCAGGGACAGGGAATTCACCCCTCCACTTT
d_gene: TRBD2; j_gene: TRBJ2-1; abundance: NA; v_gene: TRBV7-7; CDR3aa: CASSLAGLAGTNEQFF; CDR3nt: TGTGCCAGCAGCTTAGCGGGACTAGCGGGGACCAATGAGCAGTTCTTC
d_gene: TRBD1; j_gene: TRBJ1-1; abundance: NA; v_gene: TRBV15; CDR3aa: CATWSGTGVVGTEAFF; CDR3nt: TGTGCCACCTGGTCCGGGACAGGGGTAGTTGGCACTGAAGCTTTCTTT
d_gene: TRBD2; j_gene: TRBJ2-7; abundance: NA; v_gene: TRBV4-1; CDR3aa: CASSQELAANEQYF; CDR3nt: TGCGCCAGCAGCCAAGAACTAGCGGCAAACGAGCAGTACTTC
d_gene: TRBD1; j_gene: TRBJ1-6; abundance: NA; v_gene: TRBV12-5; CDR3aa: CASGFSPTGTSSPLHF; CDR3nt: TGTGCTAGTGGCTTTTCCCCGACAGGGACCTCTTCACCCCTCCACTTT
d_gene: TRBD2; j_gene: TRBJ2-2; abundance: NA; v_gene: TRBV5-4; CDR3aa: CASSFGRGDTGELFF; CDR3nt: TGTGCCAGCAGCTTTGGACGGGGGGACACCGGGGAGCTGTTTTTT
d_gene: TRBD2; j_gene: TRBJ2-5; abundance: NA; v_gene: TRBV7-2; CDR3aa: CASSQWTSGVETQYF; CDR3nt: TGTGCCAGCAGCCAATGGACTAGCGGGGTAGAGACCCAGTACTTC
d_gene: TRBD1; j_gene: TRBJ2-7; abundance: once; v_gene: TRBV19; CDR3aa: CASSIQGAITEQYF; CDR3nt: TGTGCCAGTAGTATACAGGGGGCGATAACCGAGCAGTACTTC
d_gene: NA; j_gene: TRBJ2-5; abundance: NA; v_gene: TRBV28; CDR3aa: CASSSGQGETQYF; CDR3nt: TGTGCCAGCAGTTCGGGACAAGGCGAGACCCAGTACTTC
d_gene: NA; j_gene: TRBJ1-1; abundance: NA; v_gene: TRBV5-1; CDR3aa: CASSLAFGEDTEAFF; CDR3nt: TGCGCCAGCAGCTTGGCTTTCGGGGAGGACACTGAAGCTTTCTTT
d_gene: NA; j_gene: TRBJ2-7; abundance: NA; v_gene: TRBV27; CDR3aa: CASSWGGQAEQYF; CDR3nt: TGTGCCAGCAGTTGGGGGGGACAGGCCGAGCAGTACTTC
d_gene: TRBD1; j_gene: TRBJ2-3; abundance: NA; v_gene: TRBV19; CDR3aa: CASHSGTGAYNTQYF; CDR3nt: TGTGCCAGCCACTCCGGGACAGGGGCTTACAATACGCAGTATTTT
d_gene: TRBD1; j_gene: TRBJ1-5; abundance: NA; v_gene: TRBV29-1; CDR3aa: CSVLGQDSNQPQHF; CDR3nt: TGCAGCGTCCTAGGACAGGACAGCAATCAGCCCCAGCATTTT